Below are 21 T cell receptor beta chains sequenced from a single sample in a study of CD8 T cells in Susac syndrome (dated by TCRdb to between 2019 and 2020). Library preparation was by the immunoSEQ multiplex PCR assay. RNA was extracted with the RNeasy kit and about 0.5 to 1 ug was reverse transcribed using random hexamers. TCRdb reworked the public reads: Q25 trimming with fastp, MiXCR clone assembly, productive beta chains retained. Entries that share a CDR3 protein sequence are merged under the most common genes and DNA. This sample comprises about 430,000 distinct CDR3 sequences, 85% to 90% of them detected only once. Approximately 0.12% of the sample rests with the top ten. The sample comprised CD8+ T cells from PBMCs. These receptors all stem from a human donor with multiple sclerosis.

The chain has TRBV12-3 or TRBV12-4 and TRBJ1-5; D not certain. CDR3 length: 17 amino acids. V lost 3 bases, J lost 0 bases, and 15 bases lay in between. The DNA for the CDR3 is TGTGCCAGCAGTTTTTCCGGTTCAGGCCATAGCAATCAGCCCCAGCATTTT. This gives the protein CASSFSGSGHSNQPQHF.

This chain joins TRBV12-5 and TRBJ2-1; D may be TRBD1 or TRBD2 (6 bases each). This CDR3 has 14 residues. Germline CDR1 and CDR2: LGHNT and FRNRAP. V was trimmed by 6 bases and J by 3 bases, leaving 12 bases between them. DNA for the CDR3: TGTGCTAGTGGGTTCGGGGGCGTCTACAATGAGCAGTTCTTC. Residues: CASGFGGVYNEQFF.

This clonotype was counted once. The J gene is TRBJ2-1, the V gene TRBV20-1; 9 bases are shared with TRBD2. V lost 3 bases, J lost 3 bases, and 6 bases stayed unmatched. Germline CDR1 DFQATT, CDR2 SNEGSKA (reference sequence). This CDR3 contains 15 residues. Here the CDR3 DNA reads TGCAGTGCTAGGATACTAGCGGGCTTCTACAATGAGCAGTTCTTC. This sequence encodes CSARILAGFYNEQFF.

The chain joins TRBV10-1 to TRBJ2-2; no reliable D call. The V and J ends lost 1 base and 1 base respectively, with 13 bases between them. The CDR3 is 17 amino acids. Germline CDR1 is WNHNN and CDR2 is SYGVQD (reference sequence). The CDR3 is CASSELRVTLNTGELFF. The CDR3 bases are TGCGCCAGCAGTGAGTTAAGGGTGACACTGAACACCGGGGAGCTGTTTTTT.

CDR3 DNA: TGTGCCAGCAGTTTCCCCCGACAGGGAAGACCGGTCGGGGCCAACGTCCTGACTTTC. This codes for CASSFPRQGRPVGANVLTF. This chain links TRBV28 with TRBJ2-6; 7 bases map to TRBD1. There are 19 residues in the CDR3. V dropped 3 bases and J dropped 4; count of bases not matched to a gene: 15. Germline CDR1 MDHEN, CDR2 SYDVKM.

To note about this clonotype: No conserved phenylalanine or tryptophan is present at the end of the CDR3, so a read error is the likely explanation. The genes are TRBV6-5 and TRBJ1-1; D gene ambiguous. The CDR3 covers 12 residues. The V gene's germline CDR1 is MNHEY and CDR2 SVGAGI. Trimming took off 7 bases at V and 6 bases at J, with 12 bases between the two ends. The CDR3 DNA reads TGTGCCAGCATTAAAGGGTCCTCTGAAGCTTTCCTT. Translating gives CASIKGSSEAFL.

The chain has TRBV15 and TRBJ1-5, with D maybe TRBD1 (5 bases). Germline values: CDR1 LNHNV, CDR2 YYDKDF (reference sequence). With 4 bases removed from V and 0 bases from J, the gap between germline ends came to 16 bases. The CDR3 is made up of 17 amino acids. The CDR3 DNA follows: TGTGCCACCAGCACGACCCGGGGGACCGATAGCAATCAGCCCCAGCATTTT. As protein: CATSTTRGTDSNQPQHF.

The rearrangement joins TRBV6-1 to TRBJ1-2; D is unresolved. V lost 1 base to trimming and J lost 5 bases, with 14 bases between them. This CDR3 comprises 15 residues. CDR1 is MNHNS and CDR2 is SASEGT in the germline V gene. Here the CDR3 DNA reads TGTGCCAGCAGTGAAGAGATCACAGCCATTTATGGCTACACCTTC. The encoded protein is CASSEEITAIYGYTF.

This clonotype has just one count. The chain is built from TRBV19 and TRBJ1-5, with a weak D call TRBD1 (5 bases). CDR1 and CDR2 from the germline V gene are LNHDA and SQIVND (reference sequence). With 3 bases removed from V and 11 bases from J, the gap between germline ends came to 11 bases. This CDR3 region has 12 residues. This CDR3 reads CASSMTGESQHF. The CDR3 bases are TGTGCCAGTAGTATGACGGGGGAGTCCCAGCATTTT.

This chain joins TRBV7-9 and TRBJ1-1; D is unclear. The CDR3 length is 12 residues. The V gene's germline CDR1 is SEHNR and CDR2 FQNEAQ (reference sequence). V shed 5 bases and J shed 1 base, with 5 bases lying between them. The CDR3 reads CASSGKNTEAFF. The CDR3 nucleotides read TGTGCCAGCAGCGGTAAGAACACTGAAGCTTTCTTT.

V is TRBV30 and J is TRBJ2-1; 7 positions match TRBD2. The V gene end was trimmed by 2 bases and the J gene end by 4 bases; junction bases not matched to a gene: 5. Germline V gene data show CDR1 as GTSNPN and CDR2 as SVGIG (reference sequence). The CDR3 contains 14 residues. The CDR3 DNA reads TGTGCCTGGAGTTTGGGGGGAGGGTACAATGAGCAGTTCTTC. Amino acids: CAWSLGGGYNEQFF.

This clonotype was seen a single time. The chain employs TRBV9 and TRBJ2-3; 14 bases are a match to TRBD2. The trim removed 3 bases at V and 4 bases at J, leaving 7 bases unmatched. Per the germline V gene, CDR1 is SGDLS and CDR2 is YYNGEE. The CDR3 is 17 amino acids. The chain's CDR3 is CASSGGLAGDTPDTQYF. CDR3 DNA: TGTGCCAGCAGCGGGGGACTAGCGGGAGACACCCCAGATACGCAGTATTTT. The full variable domain, rest sourced from reference TRBV9 and TRBJ2-3, is DSGVTQTPKHLITATGQRVTLRCSPRSGDLSVYWYQQSLDQGLQFLIQYYNGEERAKGNILERFSAQQFPDLHSELNLSSLELGDSALYFCASSGGLAGDTPDTQYFGPGTRLTVL.

The rearrangement uses TRBV5-1 and TRBJ1-1; 10 bases align to TRBD1. CDR1 is SGHRS, CDR2 YFSETQ, per germline. V gave up 4 bases and J gave up 1 base; unmatched junction bases: 4. The CDR3 sequence is 15 residues long. CDR3 amino acids: CASSRDRGTNTEAFF. As DNA, the CDR3 is TGCGCCAGCAGCCGGGACAGGGGCACGAACACTGAAGCTTTCTTT.

The rearrangement joins TRBV4-1 to TRBJ2-3, with TRBD2 identical over 8 bases. The V gene's germline CDR1 is MGHRA and CDR2 YSYEKL. The CDR3 is made up of 15 amino acids. Germline trimming cut 0 bases from V and 1 base from J; bases unmatched to any gene: 0. CDR3 sequence reads: CASSQETSGTDTQYF. CDR3 nucleotide sequence: TGCGCCAGCAGCCAAGAGACTAGCGGCACAGATACGCAGTATTTT.

The chain is built from TRBV7-9 and TRBJ2-2; D remains ambiguous. Germline V lookup: CDR1 SEHNR, CDR2 FQNEAQ (reference sequence). V was trimmed by 3 bases and J by 5 bases, leaving 10 bases between them. The CDR3 runs 14 residues. Here the CDR3 reads CASSFWEWTGELFF. In DNA, the CDR3 is TGTGCCAGCAGCTTCTGGGAATGGACCGGGGAGCTGTTTTTT.

V is TRBV27 and J is TRBJ2-7; D is perhaps TRBD1 (5 bases). CDR1 is MNHEY and CDR2 is SMNVEV in the germline V gene (reference sequence). The V end lost 6 bases, the J end lost 2 bases, and 14 bases lay between the germline ends. The CDR3 totals 14 residues. CDR3 coding DNA: TGTGCCAGCAGCCCGACAGCGACTCCCTACGAGCAGTACTTC. Its protein is CASSPTATPYEQYF.

The V call is TRBV29-1, the J call TRBJ1-5; D is possibly TRBD1 (6 bases). Germline CDR1 reads SQVTM; CDR2 reads ANQGSEA. V was shortened by 4 bases and J by 0 bases, with 16 bases between the two germline ends. The CDR3 has 16 amino acids. The CDR3 protein is CSVVLPGADSNQPQHF. The CDR3 nucleotides are TGCAGCGTTGTGTTACCGGGGGCGGATAGCAATCAGCCCCAGCATTTT.

The chain couples TRBV27 to TRBJ2-1; D is undetermined. V was cut by 10 bases and J by 10 bases, with 17 bases left in between. Germline V lookup: CDR1 MNHEY, CDR2 SMNVEV (reference sequence). This CDR3 comprises 12 residues. This CDR3 reads CATRTGLEEQFF. The CDR3 coding sequence is TGTGCCACCCGAACGGGCCTCGAGGAGCAGTTCTTC.

The chain uses TRBV4-1 and TRBJ1-1; 8 nucleotides align to TRBD1. This CDR3 is 12 amino acids long. CDR1 is MGHRA, CDR2 YSYEKL, per germline. Trimming removed 3 bases from V and 8 bases from J; junction bases left unmatched: 2. As DNA, the CDR3 is TGCGCCAGCAGCCAGGGGACAGGAGAAGCTTTCTTT. It encodes CASSQGTGEAFF.

The table lists this clonotype with a count of one. This chain connects TRBV28 to TRBJ2-7, with 10 bases fitting TRBD1. Per the germline V gene, CDR1 is MDHEN and CDR2 is SYDVKM. The V segment lost 7 bases and the J segment 2 bases; nucleotides outside the gene matches: 11. The CDR3 has 16 amino acids. This CDR3 reads CASTKISGQGTYEQYF. Written as DNA, the CDR3 is TGTGCCAGCACTAAAATCTCGGGACAGGGGACCTACGAGCAGTACTTC.

The chain joins TRBV19 to TRBJ1-5; no definite D call. Germline CDR1 is LNHDA and CDR2 is SQIVND (reference sequence). V was clipped by 2 bases and J by 2 bases, with 10 bases between them. CDR3 length equals 15 residues. The CDR3 loop is CASSIPGWGNQPQHF. Written as DNA, the CDR3 is TGTGCCAGTAGTATACCGGGTTGGGGCAATCAGCCCCAGCATTTT.